These T cell receptor beta chains were read from a single sample in a study of neoadjuvant anti-PD-1 for oral cavity cancer. Libraries were prepared by immunoSEQ multiplex PCR; TCRdb keeps only in-frame clonotypes and omits some of them. The sample records around 10,000 clones, 50% to 70% being singletons. This specimen was tumor tissue, taken after nivolumab (anti-PD-1) treatment. The receptors stem from a person between 40 and 85 years old with oral cavity squamous cell carcinoma. The CDR3 runs from the conserved cysteine through the conserved F or W. Fields, in order: clone size, V gene, J gene, D gene, CDR3 protein, CDR3 DNA. The D gene is left open where the match is weak. Not every row has a clone size; where given, it reads once, few, many or a size class.

size: NA; V: TRBV30; J: TRBJ1-5; D: NA; CDR3: CAWSVPWGTSNQPQHF; DNA: TGTGCCTGGAGTGTACCATGGGGAACTAGCAATCAGCCCCAGCATTTT
size: NA; V: TRBV29-1; J: TRBJ2-1; D: TRBD1; CDR3: CSVEKWQGAYEQFF; DNA: TGCAGCGTTGAAAAATGGCAGGGGGCGTATGAGCAGTTCTTC
size: NA; V: TRBV5-1; J: TRBJ2-2; D: NA; CDR3: CASSLAPRDPGELFF; DNA: TGCGCCAGCAGCTTGGCCCCTCGGGATCCCGGGGAGCTGTTTTTT
size: NA; V: TRBV14; J: TRBJ1-1; D: NA; CDR3: CASSLQMGAEAFF; DNA: TGTGCCAGCAGCCTGCAAATGGGCGCTGAAGCTTTCTTT
size: few; V: TRBV6-6; J: TRBJ1-1; D: NA; CDR3: CASSLGKSTEAFF; DNA: TGTGCCAGCAGTTTGGGGAAGAGCACTGAAGCTTTCTTT
size: few; V: TRBV29-1; J: TRBJ2-5; D: NA; CDR3: CSVEDRARQETQYF; DNA: TGCAGCGTTGAAGATCGGGCCAGACAAGAGACCCAGTACTTC
size: few; V: TRBV11-3; J: TRBJ2-3; D: TRBD2; CDR3: CASSDGGASNTQYF; DNA: TGTGCCAGCAGCGACGGGGGGGCTAGTAATACGCAGTATTTT
size: NA; V: TRBV25-1; J: TRBJ1-3; D: TRBD1; CDR3: CASSEDRDVISGNTIYF; DNA: TGTGCCAGCAGTGAAGACAGGGACGTCATCTCTGGAAACACCATATATTTT
size: once; V: TRBV19; J: TRBJ2-1; D: TRBD1; CDR3: CASRRPGQGFNEQFF; DNA: TGTGCCAGTAGGAGACCGGGACAGGGATTCAATGAGCAGTTCTTC
size: medium-sized; V: TRBV21-1; J: TRBJ2-2; D: NA; CDR3: CASSKAGTSGNTGELFF; DNA: TGTGCCAGCAGCAAAGCCGGGACTAGCGGGAACACCGGGGAGCTGTTTTTT
size: once; V: TRBV30; J: TRBJ1-4; D: NA; CDR3: CAWSGGPAGEKLFF; DNA: TGTGCCTGGAGCGGGGGGCCTGCTGGGGAAAAACTGTTTTTT